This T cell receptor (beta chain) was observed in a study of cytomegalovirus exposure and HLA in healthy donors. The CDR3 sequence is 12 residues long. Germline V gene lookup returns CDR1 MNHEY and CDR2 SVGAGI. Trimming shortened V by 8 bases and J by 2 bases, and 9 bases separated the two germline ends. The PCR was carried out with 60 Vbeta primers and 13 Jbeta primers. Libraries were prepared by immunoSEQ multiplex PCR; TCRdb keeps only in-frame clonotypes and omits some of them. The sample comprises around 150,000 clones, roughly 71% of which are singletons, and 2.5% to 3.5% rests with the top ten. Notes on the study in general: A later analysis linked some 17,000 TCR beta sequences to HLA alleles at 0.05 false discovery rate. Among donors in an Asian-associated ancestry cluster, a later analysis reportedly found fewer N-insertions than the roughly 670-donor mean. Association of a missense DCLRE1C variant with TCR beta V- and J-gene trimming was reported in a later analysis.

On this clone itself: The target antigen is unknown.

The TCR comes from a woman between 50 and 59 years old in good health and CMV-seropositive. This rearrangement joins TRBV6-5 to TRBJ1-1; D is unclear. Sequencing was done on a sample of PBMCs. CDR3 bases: TGTGCCAGCTCGGAGTTTAACACTGAAGCTTTCTTT. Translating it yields CASSEFNTEAFF.